The clone carrying this T cell receptor (beta chain) has more than one count but fewer than ten. This sample was taken from a study of blood T cell repertoires in COVID-19. Across the study: Acute-phase and convalescent COVID-19 samples originated in the United States, Italy and Spain. PBMCs, B-cell-depleted T cells, or T cells were the source of the cDNA or gDNA that made up the material.

In the authors' methods: The assay estimated nucleated cells by amplifying reference gene primers. Sequencing was performed with immunoSEQ multiplex PCR; in TCRdb, only in-frame clones are kept and a portion is missing. For V, J and clone size, that table is used; D and trimming come from the DNA. The sample lists approximately 77,000 clones, about 90% occurring once. The origin of this receptor is a man in his forties or fifties with active COVID-19. Input material: peripheral blood.

CDR3 nucleotides: TGTGCCAGCAGACCCCAGCGATTGTATGGCTACACCTTC. Residues: CASRPQRLYGYTF. This chain connects TRBV28 to TRBJ1-2; D gene unclear. Deletions cut 6 bases from V and 5 bases from J, with 13 bases between. CDR3 length equals 13 residues. CDR1 MDHEN and CDR2 SYDVKM come from the germline V gene.